One and the same sample provided the 26 T cell receptor beta chains below, sequenced in a study of blood T cell repertoires in COVID-19. The protocol was immunoSEQ multiplex PCR, while the TCRdb copy is restricted to in-frame clones and leaves out a portion. The table records over 130,000 clones, nearly 80% of them present only once. Sequenced material: PBMCs or T cells enriched from blood (not recorded which). The receptors originated from a woman aged 50 to 65 who had recovered from COVID-19.

The rearrangement joins TRBV12-3 or TRBV12-4 to TRBJ1-2; 7 bases are a match to TRBD1. Trimming removed 5 bases from V and 6 bases from J; junction bases left unmatched: 6. The CDR3 covers 13 residues. CDR3 nucleotides: TGTGCCAGCAGTCAACAGGGGTCGGATGGCTACACCTTC. Translating gives CASSQQGSDGYTF.

Only one count was recorded for this clone. The chain is built from TRBV7-3 and TRBJ2-2, with D perhaps TRBD1 (6 bases). Trimming removed 3 bases from V and 1 base from J, with 9 bases in between. CDR1 and CDR2 (germline): SGHTA, FQGTGA. CDR3 size: 15 residues. The chain's CDR3 is CASSFRGGNTGELFF. The CDR3 nucleotides read TGTGCCAGCAGCTTTCGAGGGGGGAACACCGGGGAGCTGTTTTTT.

The J gene is TRBJ2-1, the V gene TRBV4-2; TRBD2 matches 7 bases. CDR1 and CDR2 from the germline V gene are LGHNA and YNFKEQ. The CDR3 runs to 15 residues. The J segment lost 6 bases and the V segment lost 4 bases, leaving 9 bases of the junction unmatched. CDR3 amino acids: CASSPPSGASNEQFF. CDR3 DNA sequence: TGTGCCAGCAGCCCCCCCAGCGGGGCCTCCAATGAGCAGTTCTTC.

J is TRBJ2-7 and V is TRBV19; tentatively, D is TRBD2 (5 bases). V was clipped by 1 base and J by 3 bases, with 10 bases between them. Germline CDR1 reads LNHDA; CDR2 reads SQIVND (reference sequence). The CDR3 has 14 amino acids. CDR3 amino acids: CASSIGPRGYEQYF. CDR3 coding DNA: TGTGCCAGTAGTATAGGCCCCCGGGGCTACGAGCAGTACTTC.

The rearrangement links TRBV3-1 (or the pseudogene TRBV3-2) to TRBJ2-1; the match to TRBD2 covers 10 bases. The germline CDR1 and CDR2 sequences are LGHDT and YNNKEL (reference sequence). V shed 3 bases, J shed 6 bases, and the junction held 8 bases outside the gene matches. This CDR3 is built from 16 residues. The CDR3 DNA is TGTGCCAGCAGCCAGACCAGCGGGAGGGCCTTCAATGAGCAGTTCTTC. Its protein product is CASSQTSGRAFNEQFF.

The V call is TRBV3-1 (or the pseudogene TRBV3-2), the J call TRBJ1-5, with a weak D call TRBD1 (6 bases). Trimming took off 0 bases at V and 7 bases at J, with 13 bases between the two ends. The length of the CDR3 is 15 residues. Germline CDR1 is LGHDT and CDR2 is YNNKEL (reference sequence). The CDR3 sequence is CASSQDMGRGQPQHF. The CDR3 DNA is TGTGCCAGCAGCCAAGATATGGGGAGGGGGCAGCCCCAGCATTTT.

The chain recombines TRBV3-1 (or the pseudogene TRBV3-2) with TRBJ1-5; 9 bases fit TRBD1. The ends lost 4 bases at V and 3 bases at J; junction bases unmatched: 4. The germline V gene has CDR1 LGHDT and CDR2 YNNKEL (reference sequence). The CDR3 is 15 residues long. CDR3 sequence: CASSPTGGNNQPQHF. The CDR3 bases are TGTGCCAGCAGCCCGACAGGGGGTAACAATCAGCCCCAGCATTTT.

This chain connects TRBV27 to TRBJ2-3; 13 nucleotides line up with TRBD2. Germline CDR1 is MNHEY and CDR2 is SMNVEV (reference sequence). This CDR3 comprises 16 residues. V lost 5 bases, J lost 4 bases, and 6 bases stayed unmatched. The CDR3 coding sequence is TGTGCCAGCAGTACCTGGACTAGCGGGGGTTCAGATACGCAGTATTTT. Amino acids: CASSTWTSGGSDTQYF.

This clone appeared once. The chain combines TRBV7-6 with TRBJ2-1, with 14 bases lining up with TRBD2. Trimming cost V 3 bases and J 8 bases; bases outside gene matches: 9. The CDR3 runs to 17 residues. Germline V gives CDR1 SGHVS, CDR2 FNYEAQ. This CDR3 reads CASSFSGTSGRRDEQFF. The DNA of the CDR3 is TGTGCCAGCAGCTTCAGTGGGACTAGCGGGAGAAGGGATGAGCAGTTCTTC.

The chain uses TRBV3-1 (or the pseudogene TRBV3-2) and TRBJ1-5; D is possibly TRBD1 (6 bases). CDR1 and CDR2 (germline): LGHDT, YNNKEL (reference sequence). The ends were cut back, 6 bases at V and 5 bases at J, with 11 bases in the middle. The CDR3 loop spans 13 amino acids. The CDR3 DNA reads as TGTGCCAGCAGTCGGACAGTTTATCAGCCCCAGCATTTT. Its protein product is CASSRTVYQPQHF.

The chain is built from TRBV13 and TRBJ1-4; no clear D. The germline V gene has CDR1 PRHDT and CDR2 FYEKMQ (reference sequence). The CDR3 is 14 amino acids. The ends were cut back, 4 bases at V and 8 bases at J, with 14 bases in the middle. The CDR3 DNA sequence: TGTGCCAGCAGCTATAATTCGGGAGGAGAAAAACTGTTTTTT. It yields the protein CASSYNSGGEKLFF.

V usage is TRBV9 and J usage is TRBJ2-3, with 11 bases matching TRBD2. Trimming cost V 3 bases and J 1 base; bases outside gene matches: 7. CDR3 length: 17 residues. Per germline, CDR1 SGDLS and CDR2 YYNGEE. CDR3 sequence: CASSGAGTSGRTDTQYF. The CDR3 DNA reads as TGTGCCAGCAGCGGGGCCGGGACTAGCGGTCGCACAGATACGCAGTATTTT.

This clone was seen a single time. The CDR3 sequence is CASSLTPASGGRDTQYF. In DNA, the CDR3 is TGTGCCAGCAGCTTAACGCCGGCTAGCGGGGGAAGAGATACGCAGTATTTT. The chain employs TRBV7-3 and TRBJ2-3, with 10 bases matching TRBD2. The V segment lost 0 bases and the J segment 5 bases; nucleotides outside the gene matches: 8. The CDR3 length is 17 residues. From germline, CDR1 is SGHTA and CDR2 FQGTGA.

V is TRBV5-6 and J is TRBJ1-5, with a weak D call TRBD1 (5 bases). The CDR3 runs 16 residues. V gave up 0 bases and J gave up 2 bases, with 12 bases separating them. CDR1 SGHDT and CDR2 YYEEEE come from the germline V gene. The CDR3: CASSLAREGGNQPQHF. Here the CDR3 DNA reads TGTGCCAGCAGCTTGGCCAGGGAAGGGGGCAATCAGCCCCAGCATTTT.

CDR3 region: CASSLGGQVYEQYF. The CDR3 region has the DNA TGTGCCAGCAGCTTAGGGGGACAAGTCTACGAGCAGTACTTC. The J gene is TRBJ2-7, the V gene TRBV7-2, with D tentatively TRBD1 (6 bases). CDR1 is SGHTA, CDR2 FQGNSA, per germline. The V end was cut by 1 base, the J end by 3 bases, with 10 bases between. CDR3 size: 14 residues.

The chain combines TRBV2 with TRBJ2-6, with D possibly matching TRBD2 (6 bases). The CDR3 sequence is 15 residues long. The V end was cut by 5 bases, the J end by 2 bases, with 10 bases between. Germline V gene sequence: CDR1 SNHLY, CDR2 FYNNEI. The CDR3 loop reads CASSRELTGANVLTF. The CDR3 DNA sequence: TGTGCCAGCAGTCGGGAGCTTACTGGGGCCAACGTCCTGACTTTC.

This chain links TRBV3-1 (or the pseudogene TRBV3-2) with TRBJ1-3; no reliable D call. The CDR3 length is 16 residues. Germline V gives CDR1 LGHDT, CDR2 YNNKEL (reference sequence). Trimming cost V 3 bases and J 2 bases, with 14 bases left between them. This CDR3 is CASSQTRGRPGNTIYF. The CDR3 DNA is TGTGCCAGCAGCCAGACCAGAGGGAGGCCTGGAAACACCATATATTTT.

The V gene is TRBV7-8, the J gene TRBJ1-5, with a weak D call TRBD1 (6 bases). This CDR3 region has 17 residues. CDR1 is SGHVS, CDR2 FQNEAQ, per germline. V shed 0 bases and J shed 5 bases, with 17 bases lying between them. This CDR3 reads CASSLARAWGPDQPQHF. In nucleotides, the CDR3 is TGTGCCAGCAGCTTAGCGCGGGCTTGGGGGCCCGATCAGCCCCAGCATTTT.

This chain uses TRBV11-3 with TRBJ2-1; perhaps TRBD2 as D (5 bases). Looked up from germline, CDR1 is SGHNT and CDR2 is YENEEA. The V gene lost 0 bases and the J gene lost 8 bases, with 17 bases spanning the gap. The CDR3 is 16 amino acids. The CDR3, as DNA: TGTGCCAGCAGCTTAGAGCCTAGCCTTAAGGTGCATGAGCAGTTCTTC. This encodes CASSLEPSLKVHEQFF.

The chain employs TRBV18 and TRBJ1-1; the D gene is possibly TRBD1 (5 bases). Deletions cut 6 bases from V and 3 bases from J, with 17 bases between. Germline CDR1 KGHSH, CDR2 LQKENI. This CDR3 spans 15 amino acids. The CDR3 sequence is CASSSTGGRDTEAFF. The CDR3 DNA sequence: TGTGCCAGCTCGTCGACGGGGGGTCGCGACACTGAAGCTTTCTTT.

This clone has a handful of counts. This chain joins TRBV7-9 and TRBJ1-2, with TRBD1 matching 8 bases. The V and J ends lost 5 bases and 5 bases, in that order; junction bases with no gene match: 13. CDR3 length equals 16 residues. Germline CDR1 and CDR2: SEHNR and FQNEAQ (reference sequence). CDR3 loop: CASSATGTGLAYGYTF. The CDR3 DNA reads TGTGCCAGCAGCGCCACCGGGACAGGTTTGGCGTATGGCTACACCTTC.

The CDR3 DNA is TGTGCCACCAGGGGACTAGCGGGAGGAAAAGAGACCCAGTACTTC. It translates to CATRGLAGGKETQYF. This rearrangement joins TRBV24-1 to TRBJ2-5; 15 bases match TRBD2. The CDR3 totals 15 residues. Looked up from germline, CDR1 is KGHDR and CDR2 is SFDVKD. After removal of 7 bases from V and 3 bases from J, the junction contained 2 bases not matched to a gene.

In its sample, this clone was seen a few times. J is TRBJ1-6 and V is TRBV28; 9 bases are a match to TRBD1. Germline assignment: CDR1 MDHEN and CDR2 SYDVKM. The CDR3 contains 17 residues. The trim removed 2 bases at V and 8 bases at J, leaving 10 bases unmatched. CDR3 DNA sequence: TGTGCCAGCAGTTTAAGGGGGCTCCGGGACAGGGATTCACCCCTCCACTTT. Translating it yields CASSLRGLRDRDSPLHF.

V is TRBV12-3 or TRBV12-4 and J is TRBJ1-2; weak D call: TRBD1 (5 bases). V was trimmed by 3 bases and J by 1 base, leaving 6 bases between them. This CDR3 has 13 residues. CDR3 residues: CASSFRDNYGYTF. The CDR3 nucleotides are TGTGCCAGCAGTTTCAGGGATAACTATGGCTACACCTTC.

As DNA, the CDR3 is TGTGCCAGCAGCTTGGGGCTAGCGGGAGATCTTGAGCAGTTCTTC. It specifies CASSLGLAGDLEQFF. The chain is built from TRBV5-4 and TRBJ2-1; 10 bases are a match to TRBD2. Losses at the gene ends were 0 bases for V and 9 bases for J; bases not matched to a gene: 6. The CDR3 runs 15 residues. Germline V gives CDR1 SGHNT, CDR2 YYREEE (reference sequence).

V is TRBV3-1 (or the pseudogene TRBV3-2) and J is TRBJ2-1, with 11 positions matching TRBD2. V lost 1 base, J lost 2 bases, and 1 base stayed unmatched. CDR1 is LGHDT and CDR2 is YNNKEL in the germline V gene (reference sequence). The CDR3 is 16 amino acids. The CDR3 loop is CASSQGSGGAYNEQFF. As DNA, the CDR3 is TGTGCCAGCAGCCAAGGTAGCGGGGGGGCCTACAATGAGCAGTTCTTC.